This T cell receptor (beta chain) was captured in a study of spatial heterogeneity in lung cancer (dated by TCRdb to the late 2010s). About the full investigation: Beta-chain transcripts were consistently detected in greater numbers than alpha-chain transcripts, which likely reflects a higher abundance of beta-chain transcripts. In the raw uncorrected reads, each unique combination of TCR and UMI appeared on average more than ten times. In non-small cell lung cancer, the study quantitatively compared TCR alpha and beta repertoires across several tumor regions, matched nontumor lung, and blood. Nonsynonymous mutation counts, determined by whole-exome sequencing of tumor tissue, were related to features of the TCR repertoire. At surgery, hundreds of tumor regions, around 68 matched nontumor lung samples and 56 PBMC samples were TCR-sequenced for both alpha and beta chains.

The time point label, as the study defines it: sample taken at primary tumor resection. Without any cell sorting, TCR sequencing was performed on whole RNA extracted either from tumor and nontumor lung tissue or from cryopreserved PBMC samples. The donors were more than 60 patients from the lung TRACERx cohort who had early-stage, untreated non-small cell lung cancer. Only patients for whom sufficient RNA was available from at least two tumor regions were selected for TCR sequencing. Here is what the overall study found, with its caveats: Confirming at a functional level the hypothesis that regional TCRs recognize regional mutations was considered to require additional single-cell paired TCR alpha and beta sequencing. Ubiquitous expanded tumor TCRs showed up in blood more often at tumor resection than at routine follow-up.

Libraries were made using 5' RACE. Sequencer: NextSeq 500. To allow correction of PCR and sequencing errors, the TCR library protocol tagged every TCR cDNA molecule with a unique molecular identifier. The authors processed their data as follows. TCR identification, UMI-based error correction and CDR3 extraction were all carried out with Decombinator tools. TCRs above a frequency of 2 per 1,000, corresponding to the top 1% of the tumor frequency distribution, were defined as expanded. Renyi diversity was computed with the R vegan package after each repertoire had been subsampled 100 times to 5,000 TCRs. CDR3 similarity networks were built from amino acid triplet string-kernel similarity, connecting CDR3s with pairwise similarity above 0.82. In TCRdb, the public reads were trimmed at Q25 with fastp and aligned with MiXCR, with productive beta chains retained. One record per CDR3 amino acid sequence lists the most common genes and DNA. TCRdb's processing, not the authors', yielded these V and J calls. The table for this sample lists tens of thousands of distinct CDR3 sequences; more than 6.5% of them were counted only once. 2.9% of the sample is taken by the ten largest.

This clonotype was picked up many times. Its antigen specificity is not known. No clone much larger than this one lies a single base away; base qualities are absent. Source: PBMCs, taken at surgery. The sequence came from a female donor with early-stage non-small cell lung cancer.

The sequenced DNA: TGTGCCAGCAGCAAAGGGGCCGGGACCGATAGACATCAGCCCCAGCATTTT. It translates as CASSKGAGTDRHQPQHF. The chain uses TRBV21-1 and TRBJ1-5; the D call TRBD1 from the table was never checked on the DNA. TRBV21-1 is tagged as a pseudogene. Measured from the cysteine to the phenylalanine, the CDR3 is 17 residues long. CDR3 DNA only is kept here, 51 bases in frame from base 1.